This T cell receptor beta chain came from a study of shared clonotypes between healthy human individuals. Overall study context: Plates per donor: three CD4 naive, three CD4 memory, two CD8 naive, one CD8 memory. Study outcomes and limitations: A handful of donors showed sharing of approximately 4.7% of naive CD4 clonotypes. Estimated richness was generally greater in naive than memory subsets.

In the study's own analysis: Filtering of immunoSEQ junctional sequences could not match full-length read filtering. Data came from immunoSEQ multiplex PCR; TCRdb stores just in-frame clones and leaves some out. V and J calls plus clone size are reproduced from that table; the DNA served to infer D and trimming. The sample consists of more than 2,000,000 clones, approximately 95% of them appearing once. The CDR3 runs to 15 residues. V trimming: 0 bases; J trimming: 7 bases; junction bases outside the gene matches: 8. Germline values: CDR1 SGHNT, CDR2 YYREEE (reference sequence). Turning to this clone: What it recognizes is unknown.

Sequenced material: naive CD4+ T cells from PBMCs. Subset: CD45RA+ positively selected. The chain recombines TRBV5-4 with TRBJ2-7, with 9 bases identical to TRBD2. The source is a man aged 18 to 29 in good health. Some clones in this sample may be carry-over from other donors' samples. The CDR3 DNA is TGTGCCAGCAGCTTGGAGCTAGCGGGATCTGGTGAGCAGTACTTC. Amino acid sequence: CASSLELAGSGEQYF.